This passage covers 22 T cell receptor beta chains from one sample sequenced in a study of identifying expanded T cells in peripheral blood. Clones were sequenced by immunoSEQ multiplex PCR, and TCRdb holds only the in-frame ones, with some missing. This sample has 95,000 to 100,000 clones, with about 83% found just once. Sequencing was carried out using blood. The receptors were gathered from a person aged 18 to 69 in good health.

The chain links TRBV6-6 to TRBJ2-2; D might be TRBD2 (5 bases). Trimming shortened V by 5 bases and J by 3 bases, and 13 bases separated the two germline ends. Germline V gene sequence: CDR1 MNHNY, CDR2 SVGAGI (reference sequence). The CDR3 covers 15 residues. DNA of the CDR3: TGTGCCAGCAGTGGCGGACTGCCGGACACCGGGGAGCTGTTTTTT. It translates to CASSGGLPDTGELFF.

CDR3 bases: TGTGCCAGCAGCTTAGTGGGACAGGGGTATGAAAAACTGTTTTTT. As protein: CASSLVGQGYEKLFF. The chain couples TRBV7-2 to TRBJ1-4; TRBD1 agrees at 10 bases. In germline, CDR1 is SGHTA, CDR2 FQGNSA. Germline trimming cut 1 base from V and 6 bases from J; bases unmatched to any gene: 2. This CDR3 has 15 residues.

The chain has TRBV21-1 and TRBJ1-6; the D call TRBD1 from the table was never checked on the DNA. TRBV21-1 is a known pseudogene. The CDR3 spans 15 residues. This CDR3 reads CASSVRDRDNSPLHF. The CDR3 DNA sequence: TGTGCCAGCAGCGTCCGGGACAGGGACAATTCACCCCTCCACTTT.

This chain connects TRBV28 to TRBJ2-7; 7 bases align to TRBD1. The V segment lost 2 bases and the J segment 6 bases; nucleotides outside the gene matches: 13. The CDR3 spans 16 residues. Germline V gene data show CDR1 as MDHEN and CDR2 as SYDVKM. CDR3 in amino acids: CASSLPSYRGFFEQYF. In DNA form, the CDR3 reads TGTGCCAGCAGTTTACCCTCGTACAGGGGTTTCTTCGAGCAGTACTTC.

The rearrangement joins TRBV27 to TRBJ1-1; 9 bases line up with TRBD1. Germline-derived CDR1 and CDR2 are MNHEY and SMNVEV (reference sequence). The CDR3 is 15 amino acids. Trimming cost V 0 bases and J 3 bases; bases outside gene matches: 2. In nucleotides, the CDR3 is TGTGCCAGCAGTTTATCGCGGACAGGGGACACTGAAGCTTTCTTT. This encodes CASSLSRTGDTEAFF.

This chain links TRBV2 with TRBJ2-7; tentative D call: TRBD1 (6 bases). Trimming cost V 7 bases and J 5 bases, with 39 bases left between them. The CDR3 extends over 21 amino acids. Germline V gene sequence: CDR1 SNHLY, CDR2 FYNNEI. The CDR3 sequence: CASTDVYKPGTRLRILHEQYF. In DNA, the CDR3 is TGTGCCAGCACCGACGTCTACAAGCCCGGGACAAGATTAAGGATCCTCCACGAGCAGTACTTC.

This clone was observed a handful of times. In the same sample, other DNA sequences code for this CDR3. The chain combines TRBV7-2 with TRBJ2-7, with D uncertain. Trimming removed 5 bases at V and 4 bases at J, with 9 bases between. This CDR3 comprises 12 residues. Germline assignment: CDR1 SGHTA and CDR2 FQGNSA. The CDR3 DNA reads TGTGCCAGCAGCCCTCTAGGGTACGAGCAGTACTTC. It codes for CASSPLGYEQYF.

The chain carries TRBV4-1 and TRBJ1-2, with TRBD1 as a possible D gene (5 bases). Trimming left V 6 bases short and J 8 bases short, with 25 bases between. Germline V CDR1 and CDR2: MGHRA, YSYEKL. This CDR3 has 16 residues. The CDR3 nucleotides read TGCGCCAGCAGTTATCTGCGGCGGGGGATCTCTCAGGGCTACACCTTC. This gives the protein CASSYLRRGISQGYTF.

This clone was seen more than once but under ten times. The chain carries TRBV7-2 and TRBJ2-7; weak D call: TRBD1 (6 bases). The CDR3 totals 13 residues. Germline CDR1 reads SGHTA; CDR2 reads FQGNSA. The V end lost 4 bases, the J end lost 5 bases, and 12 bases lay between the germline ends. CDR3 in DNA: TGTGCCAGCAGCTACAGGGCAGGGCACGAGCAGTACTTC. Translating gives CASSYRAGHEQYF.

The table lists this clone with a count of one. This chain uses TRBV7-9 with TRBJ1-2; the D is unclear. Germline CDR1 and CDR2: SEHNR and FQNEAQ (reference sequence). V lost 1 base and J lost 7, with 13 bases in between. This CDR3 spans 14 amino acids. DNA for the CDR3: TGTGCCAGCAGCTTAGGCGGGAGGGTAGGTGGCTACACCTTC. Residues: CASSLGGRVGGYTF.

The chain is built from TRBV5-6 and TRBJ2-6; maybe TRBD1 (6 bases). The V end lost 7 bases, the J end lost 0 bases, and 23 bases lay between the germline ends. Germline CDR1 is SGHDT and CDR2 is YYEEEE. The CDR3 length is 19 residues. In DNA form, the CDR3 reads TGTGCCAGCCTGGGAATCGAGGCCGAGGGGGTCTCTGGGGCCAACGTCCTGACTTTC. Protein sequence: CASLGIEAEGVSGANVLTF.

The DNA of the CDR3 is TGTGCTAGTGGTTTGGTACCTGACGGAGCCTTGAACACCGGGGAGCTGTTTTTT. Amino acid sequence: CASGLVPDGALNTGELFF. V and J are TRBV12-5 and TRBJ2-2, with D unclear. The CDR3 runs to 18 residues. V lost 0 bases and J 1 base, leaving 15 bases between the germline ends. Germline V gene data show CDR1 as LGHNT and CDR2 as FRNRAP.

This clone was found once. This CDR3 is CATSPPGTAGANVLTF. DNA for the CDR3: TGTGCCACCAGCCCCCCCGGGACGGCCGGGGCCAACGTCCTGACTTTC. This chain uses TRBV15 with TRBJ2-6, with D perhaps matching TRBD1 or TRBD2 (5 bases each). CDR1 is LNHNV and CDR2 is YYDKDF in the germline V gene (reference sequence). V was trimmed by 5 bases and J by 4 bases, leaving 15 bases between them. The CDR3 runs 16 residues.

The chain joins TRBV6-1 to TRBJ2-7; 11 positions agree with TRBD1. In germline, CDR1 is MNHNS, CDR2 SASEGT. The CDR3 loop spans 13 amino acids. V trimming: 4 bases; J trimming: 6 bases; junction bases outside the gene matches: 2. In DNA, the CDR3 is TGTGCCAGCAGTGTGGACAGGGGGCTCGAGCAGTACTTC. Protein sequence: CASSVDRGLEQYF.

The J gene is TRBJ2-5, the V gene TRBV2; possible D gene TRBD1, 5 bases. CDR3 length: 11 amino acids. Germline CDR1 and CDR2: SNHLY and FYNNEI. CDR3 coding DNA: TGTGCAAGGGGAAATCAAGAGACCCAGTACTTC. Its protein is CARGNQETQYF.

V is TRBV18 and J is TRBJ2-4; 8 positions agree with TRBD1. The CDR3 spans 18 residues. V lost 5 bases, J lost 0 bases, and 12 bases stayed unmatched. CDR1 is KGHSH, CDR2 LQKENI, per germline. The CDR3 nucleotides read TGTGCCAGCTCATCGAGACAGGGGCATTCCTTAGCCAAAAACATTCAGTACTTC. Encoded protein: CASSSRQGHSLAKNIQYF. The variable domain in full, completed from reference TRBV18 and TRBJ2-4, reads NAGVMQNPRHLVRRRGQEARLRCSPMKGHSHVYWYRQLPEEGLKFMVYLQKENIIDESGMPKERFSAEFPKEGPSILRIQQVVRGDSAAYFCASSSRQGHSLAKNIQYFGAGTRLSVL.

This rearrangement joins TRBV27 to TRBJ1-2; no firm D call. The CDR3 extends over 17 amino acids. The V end lost 8 bases, the J end lost 1 base, and 23 bases lay between the germline ends. The germline V gene has CDR1 MNHEY and CDR2 SMNVEV (reference sequence). The CDR3 nucleotides read TGTGCCAGCGCTCCCCGCGGTGGAACAGTAGTTAACTATGGCTACACCTTC. Protein: CASAPRGGTVVNYGYTF.

This clone was seen only once. The chain uses TRBV7-2 and TRBJ2-4; D not resolved. V was pared by 0 bases and J by 6 bases, with 9 bases between. Looked up from germline, CDR1 is SGHTA and CDR2 is FQGNSA. The CDR3 has 14 amino acids. The CDR3, as DNA: TGTGCCAGCAGCTTAGCCTCCCTCGGAAACATTCAGTACTTC. Its translation is CASSLASLGNIQYF. The full variable domain, in which reference TRBV7-2 and TRBJ2-4 provide the parts outside the CDR3, is GAGVSQSPSNKVTEKGKDVELRCDPISGHTALYWYRQSLGQGLEFLIYFQGNSAPDKSGLPSDRFSAERTGGSVSTLTIQRTQQEDSAVYLCASSLASLGNIQYFGAGTRLSVL.

This clone came up once. The chain is built from TRBV7-9 and TRBJ2-2; 10 bases line up with TRBD1. CDR3 size: 18 residues. Germline CDR1 and CDR2: SEHNR and FQNEAQ (reference sequence). With 4 bases clipped from V and 0 bases from J, the junction kept 8 bases outside the gene matches. CDR3 in amino acids: CASSSPPGTGANTGELFF. The CDR3 DNA reads TGTGCCAGCAGCTCCCCCCCCGGGACAGGGGCGAACACCGGGGAGCTGTTTTTT.

This rearrangement joins TRBV18 to TRBJ1-1; TRBD1 agrees at 7 bases. Germline-derived CDR1 and CDR2 are KGHSH and LQKENI. The junction had 11 bases not matched to a gene; V was cut back by 5 bases and J by 5 bases. The CDR3 extends over 15 amino acids. DNA of the CDR3: TGTGCCAGCTCAAACCGGGACAGTAGGGGAACTGAAGCTTTCTTT. This translates into CASSNRDSRGTEAFF.

The V call is TRBV5-1, the J call TRBJ1-1; D might be TRBD1 (5 bases). V lost 4 bases to trimming and J lost 4 bases, with 14 bases between them. The CDR3 spans 14 residues. In germline, CDR1 is SGHRS, CDR2 YFSETQ. The DNA for the CDR3 is TGCGCCAGCAGCCAGGGAGGGGTCGGCACTGAAGCTTTCTTT. Protein: CASSQGGVGTEAFF.

This chain joins TRBV29-1 and TRBJ1-2; D possibly corresponds to TRBD1 (5 bases). CDR1 and CDR2 from the germline V gene are SQVTM and ANQGSEA. Trimming left V 6 bases short and J 2 bases short, with 13 bases between. The CDR3 spans 13 residues. DNA for the CDR3: TGCAGCGTGTCGAGGGGTGTAAACTATGGCTACACCTTC. It codes for CSVSRGVNYGYTF.